These T cell receptor beta chains were read from a single sample in a study of post-analysis software for immune sequencing data. TCRdb itself ran the PCR reads through MiXCR, one entry per CDR3 protein. Of about 200,000 distinct CDR3 sequences listed, 29% were seen once; the top ten hold 3% to 3.5%. Sequencing was done on a sample of blood. The receptor set was obtained from a girl younger than 18 with multiple sclerosis. The CDR3 runs from the conserved cysteine through the conserved F or W. The order of the fields is J gene, D gene, clone size, V gene, CDR3 protein, CDR3 DNA. The D gene is left open where the match is weak. Part of the rows lack a size; the others show once, few, many or a class for expanded clones.

J gene: TRBJ2-7; D gene: TRBD2; clone size: NA; V gene: TRBV6-5; CDR3 protein: CASRLAGTYNEQHF; CDR3 DNA: TGTGCCAGTAGACTAGCGGGGACCTACAATGAGCAGCACTTC
J gene: TRBJ2-3; D gene: TRBD1; clone size: NA; V gene: TRBV6-6; CDR3 protein: CASSYSTGEDTQYF; CDR3 DNA: TGTGCCAGCAGTTACTCCACAGGGGAGGATACGCAGTATTTT
J gene: TRBJ1-2; D gene: NA; clone size: many; V gene: TRBV7-2; CDR3 protein: CASSLAPRASYGYTF; CDR3 DNA: TGTGCCAGCAGCTTAGCGCCACGGGCCTCCTATGGCTACACCTTC
J gene: TRBJ1-1; D gene: NA; clone size: few; V gene: TRBV28; CDR3 protein: CASSLYPGRLNTEAFF; CDR3 DNA: TGTGCCAGCAGTTTATACCCAGGACGGTTGAACACTGAAGCTTTCTTT
J gene: TRBJ1-2; D gene: NA; clone size: NA; V gene: TRBV6-5; CDR3 protein: CASSIVSGYTF; CDR3 DNA: TGTGCCAGCAGTATCGTTTCCGGCTACACCTTC
J gene: TRBJ2-3; D gene: NA; clone size: many; V gene: TRBV20-1; CDR3 protein: CSAPGTDTQYF; CDR3 DNA: TGCAGTGCTCCCGGCACAGATACGCAGTATTTT
J gene: TRBJ1-4; D gene: NA; clone size: few; V gene: TRBV20-1; CDR3 protein: CSARDRGSLFF; CDR3 DNA: TGCAGTGCTAGAGACCGGGGTTCGCTGTTTTTT
J gene: TRBJ2-3; D gene: NA; clone size: few; V gene: TRBV2; CDR3 protein: CAIYDPRNGTQYF; CDR3 DNA: TGTGCCATCTATGACCCTAGGAACGGTACGCAGTATTTT
J gene: TRBJ2-7; D gene: NA; clone size: NA; V gene: TRBV11-1; CDR3 protein: CASSPGTARDEQYF; CDR3 DNA: TGTGCCAGCAGCCCCGGGACGGCCAGGGACGAGCAGTACTTC
J gene: TRBJ1-6; D gene: NA; clone size: NA; V gene: TRBV3-1; CDR3 protein: CASSQGGAESPPHF; CDR3 DNA: TGTGCCAGCAGCCAAGGAGGGGCAGAATCACCCCCCCACTTT
J gene: TRBJ2-7; D gene: NA; clone size: many; V gene: TRBV29-1; CDR3 protein: CSVGRQGYEQYF; CDR3 DNA: TGCAGCGTTGGGAGGCAGGGTTACGAGCAGTACTTC
J gene: TRBJ1-2; D gene: TRBD1; clone size: few; V gene: TRBV19; CDR3 protein: CASTLDRGNGYTF; CDR3 DNA: TGTGCCAGTACCTTGGACAGGGGAAACGGCTACACCTTC
J gene: TRBJ1-4; D gene: TRBD1; clone size: NA; V gene: TRBV7-9; CDR3 protein: CASSPNPGTGEEKLFF; CDR3 DNA: TGTGCCAGCAGCCCAAACCCCGGGACAGGGGAGGAAAAACTGTTTTTT
J gene: TRBJ2-1; D gene: NA; clone size: NA; V gene: TRBV28; CDR3 protein: CASSLRTDPPNEQFF; CDR3 DNA: TGTGCCAGCAGTTTAAGGACTGACCCCCCCAATGAGCAGTTCTTC
J gene: TRBJ2-3; D gene: NA; clone size: NA; V gene: TRBV7-9; CDR3 protein: CASSPGAADTQYF; CDR3 DNA: TGTGCCAGCAGCCCGGGGGCCGCAGATACGCAGTATTTT
J gene: TRBJ2-5; D gene: TRBD2; clone size: once; V gene: TRBV15; CDR3 protein: CATSIIPGLSTETQYF; CDR3 DNA: TGTGCCACCAGCATAATTCCGGGACTATCAACAGAGACCCAGTACTTC
J gene: TRBJ2-4; D gene: TRBD1; clone size: NA; V gene: TRBV7-3; CDR3 protein: CASSTRTGKEQYF; CDR3 DNA: TGTGCCAGCAGCACTCGGACAGGGAAGGAGCAGTACTTC
J gene: TRBJ2-6; D gene: NA; clone size: few; V gene: TRBV20-1; CDR3 protein: CSASRGGTGANVLTF; CDR3 DNA: TGCAGTGCTAGTCGTGGGGGGACTGGGGCCAACGTCCTGACTTTC
J gene: TRBJ1-1; D gene: NA; clone size: once; V gene: TRBV20-1; CDR3 protein: CSASGQGRTEAFF; CDR3 DNA: TGCAGTGCTAGTGGGCAGGGCCGCACTGAAGCTTTCTTT
J gene: TRBJ2-4; D gene: TRBD1; clone size: many; V gene: TRBV29-1; CDR3 protein: CSAYRGQDGNIQYF; CDR3 DNA: TGCAGCGCCTACAGGGGTCAGGATGGAAACATTCAGTACTTC
J gene: TRBJ2-3; D gene: NA; clone size: few; V gene: TRBV7-2; CDR3 protein: CASSRMGATDTQYF; CDR3 DNA: TGTGCCAGCAGCCGGATGGGTGCCACAGATACGCAGTATTTT
J gene: TRBJ2-5; D gene: NA; clone size: NA; V gene: TRBV27; CDR3 protein: CASSYRVLETQYF; CDR3 DNA: TGTGCCAGCAGTTACCGTGTCTTGGAGACCCAGTACTTC
J gene: TRBJ2-1; D gene: NA; clone size: many; V gene: TRBV20-1; CDR3 protein: CSARASANEQFF; CDR3 DNA: TGCAGTGCTAGGGCTAGCGCAAATGAGCAGTTCTTC
J gene: TRBJ2-1; D gene: NA; clone size: many; V gene: TRBV6-5; CDR3 protein: CASSLIDGLPYNEQFF; CDR3 DNA: TGTGCCAGCAGCCTTATAGACGGACTCCCCTACAATGAGCAGTTCTTC